These 23 T cell receptor beta chains were sequenced from one sample in a study of regulatory T cells in long-lasting Graves disease. This sample's time point: newly diagnosed GD, antithyroid drugs for less than 3 months. After RNA was extracted from PBMCs, the TCR library was made from it. Arm-PCR of CDR3 regions and iRepertoire HTBI primers were the basis on which TCR beta libraries were built. Each CDR3 protein gets one entry after TCRdb re-called the multiplex PCR reads with MiXCR. The sample lists 450,000 to 650,000 distinct CDR3 sequences; roughly 15% were seen once. These data also formed part of another study, on T cells in Graves' hyperthyroidism and ophthalmopathy.

Sequencing was performed on peripheral blood mononuclear cells (PBMCs), taken at new diagnosis, from a patient treated with antithyroid drugs. Receptor source: a woman aged 35-65 years with Graves disease.

There are many counts of this clonotype. This sequence joins TRBV11-2 and TRBJ2-3; TRBD2 matches 8 bases. Germline lookup yields CDR1 SGHAT and CDR2 FQNNGV. J lost 2 bases, V lost 0 bases, and 4 bases had no gene match. The CDR3 length is 16 residues. The CDR3 sequence is CASSLEVAGFTDTQYF. CDR3 bases: TGTGCCAGCAGCTTAGAGGTAGCGGGATTCACAGATACGCAGTATTTT. Supplemented by reference TRBV11-2 and TRBJ2-3, the full variable domain reads EAGVAQSPRYKIIEKRQSVAFWCNPISGHATLYWYQQILGQGPKLLIQFQNNGVVDDSQLPKDRFSAERLKGVDSTLKIQPAKLEDSAVYLCASSLEVAGFTDTQYFGPGTRLTVL.

This clonotype was seen at least ten times. The chain is built from TRBV3-1 and TRBJ1-2, with 7 bases that match TRBD1. Germline V gene sequence: CDR1 LGHDT, CDR2 YNNKEL (reference sequence). The CDR3 runs 20 residues. V dropped 3 bases and J dropped 0; count of bases not matched to a gene: 19. This chain's CDR3 is CASSQAGRSDREGPNYGYTF. CDR3 nucleotides: TGTGCCAGCAGCCAGGCTGGGCGTTCCGACAGGGAGGGCCCTAACTATGGCTACACCTTC.

CDR3 coding DNA: TGTGCCAGTAGTCTCCAGTACAATCAGCCCCAGCATTTT. This sequence encodes CASSLQYNQPQHF. This chain connects TRBV19 to TRBJ1-5; the D is unclear. The CDR3 loop spans 13 amino acids. V gave up 5 bases and J gave up 3 bases, with 8 bases separating them. Germline V gene data show CDR1 as LNHDA and CDR2 as SQIVND (reference sequence).

The rearrangement uses TRBV7-9 and TRBJ2-2; D possibly corresponds to TRBD1 (6 bases). V was pared by 4 bases and J by 0 bases, with 15 bases between. Per germline, CDR1 SEHNR and CDR2 FQNEAQ (reference sequence). The CDR3 covers 17 residues. The DNA of the CDR3 is TGTGCCAGCAGCTCCCGGTTAGGACAGACGAACACCGGGGAGCTGTTTTTT. Its protein product is CASSSRLGQTNTGELFF.

V is TRBV5-1 and J is TRBJ2-2; 9 bases fit TRBD1. The germline gives CDR1 SGHRS, CDR2 YFSETQ. V lost 4 bases to trimming and J lost 5 bases; unmatched junction nucleotides: 9. This CDR3 has 16 amino acids. CDR3 sequence reads: CASSLTWTGDTGELFF. Here the CDR3 DNA reads TGCGCCAGCAGCCTCACCTGGACAGGGGATACCGGGGAGCTGTTTTTT.

This clonotype was recorded at least ten times. V gene TRBV20-1 combines with J gene TRBJ2-7; D gene unclear. Trimming left V 6 bases short and J 5 bases short, with 11 bases between. Germline V gene sequence: CDR1 DFQATT, CDR2 SNEGSKA (reference sequence). This CDR3 is built from 11 residues. The CDR3 region has the DNA TGCAGTGCACAAGTTGTACACGAGCAGTACTTC. As protein: CSAQVVHEQYF.

The sample holds many counts of this clonotype. CDR3 DNA sequence: TGTGCCAGCAGCAATAGAAGACAGGTCTCCTACGAGCAGTACTTC. As protein: CASSNRRQVSYEQYF. The chain couples TRBV11-2 to TRBJ2-7, with D perhaps matching TRBD1 (6 bases). The CDR3 runs to 15 residues. From germline, CDR1 is SGHAT and CDR2 FQNNGV. Between the trimmed V and J ends, which lost 5 bases and 0 bases, there was a span of 14 bases.

This chain connects TRBV9 to TRBJ2-7; the D call may be TRBD1 or TRBD2 (5 bases each). V was cut by 4 bases and J by 0 bases, with 14 bases left in between. This CDR3 is 15 amino acids long. Germline loops: CDR1 SGDLS, CDR2 YYNGEE. As DNA, the CDR3 is TGTGCCAGCAGCCCCCGGGCAGGGAGCTCCTACGAGCAGTACTTC. Encoded protein: CASSPRAGSSYEQYF.

This clonotype was detected many times. The gene calls are TRBV20-1 and TRBJ2-3; D possibly matches TRBD1 or TRBD2 (5 bases each). This CDR3 contains 15 residues. Germline CDR1 and CDR2: DFQATT and SNEGSKA (reference sequence). Trimming removed 1 base at V and 2 bases at J, with 13 bases between. CDR3: CSARVALGDTDTQYF. The CDR3 nucleotides are TGCAGTGCTAGAGTTGCACTGGGGGACACAGATACGCAGTATTTT.

The chain employs TRBV4-1 and TRBJ2-3; D is perhaps TRBD1 (5 bases). The CDR3 has 17 residues. Trimming cost V 1 base and J 1 base, with 15 bases left between them. CDR1 and CDR2 from the germline V gene are MGHRA and YSYEKL. CDR3 coding DNA: TGCGCCAGCAGCCAAGCGTCATGGGGCAGGGGCACAGATACGCAGTATTTT. Residues: CASSQASWGRGTDTQYF.

Many counts were recorded for this clonotype. The V gene is TRBV2, the J gene TRBJ1-5; D call uncertain. Germline V CDR1 and CDR2: SNHLY, FYNNEI. CDR3 size: 13 residues. Trimming shortened V by 5 bases and J by 8 bases, and 13 bases separated the two germline ends. In DNA form, the CDR3 reads TGTGCCAGCAGTAGAGCGCCTGTAGAGCCCCAGCATTTT. Translated, it gives CASSRAPVEPQHF.

The table lists this clonotype with many counts. The chain combines TRBV20-1 with TRBJ1-2, with D unresolved. CDR3 size: 13 residues. Germline values: CDR1 DFQATT, CDR2 SNEGSKA (reference sequence). The ends were cut back, 6 bases at V and 0 bases at J, with 11 bases in the middle. CDR3 bases: TGCAGTGCCTTCAGCCGCTCTAACTATGGCTACACCTTC. Translated, it gives CSAFSRSNYGYTF.

Only a few counts were recorded for this clonotype. J is TRBJ1-5 and V is TRBV2; 8 nucleotides line up with TRBD1. This CDR3 is built from 14 residues. Losses at the gene ends were 6 bases for V and 3 bases for J; bases not matched to a gene: 4. The germline V gene has CDR1 SNHLY and CDR2 FYNNEI. CDR3 protein: CASRNRGNNQPQHF. Here the CDR3 DNA reads TGTGCCAGCAGGAACAGGGGGAACAATCAGCCCCAGCATTTT.

This sequence joins TRBV29-1 and TRBJ1-1; 7 bases agree with TRBD1. Germline loops: CDR1 SQVTM, CDR2 ANQGSEA. The CDR3 has 17 amino acids. Trimming took 1 base from V and 0 from J; bases not matched to a gene: 11. The CDR3 region has the DNA TGCAGCGTTGAAGGGGGACAGAACCAACTTATGAACACTGAAGCTTTCTTT. Residues: CSVEGGQNQLMNTEAFF. Variable domain in full (rest from reference TRBV29-1 and TRBJ1-1): SAVISQKPSRDICQRGTSLTIQCQVDSQVTMMFWYRQQPGQSLTLIATANQGSEATYESGFVIDKFPISRPNLTFSTLTVSNMSPEDSSIYLCSVEGGQNQLMNTEAFFGQGTRLTVV.

Many counts were recorded for this clonotype. This chain joins TRBV6-5 and TRBJ1-1; 8 nucleotides match TRBD1. V was pared by 1 base and J by 1 base, with 5 bases of the junction left unmatched. This CDR3 is built from 16 residues. Germline-derived CDR1 and CDR2 are MNHEY and SVGAGI. CDR3 DNA: TGTGCCAGCAGTTACTTGCCGGGACAGGCGAACACTGAAGCTTTCTTT. Its protein product is CASSYLPGQANTEAFF.

This clonotype was seen many times. The V and J genes are TRBV13 and TRBJ2-7, with 7 bases identical to TRBD1. This CDR3 contains 15 residues. With 3 bases clipped from V and 2 bases from J, the junction kept 7 bases outside the gene matches. CDR1 and CDR2 (germline): PRHDT, FYEKMQ (reference sequence). CDR3 loop: CASSFRTGYTYEQYF. The DNA of the CDR3 is TGTGCCAGCAGCTTTCGGACAGGTTATACCTACGAGCAGTACTTC.

The genes are TRBV2 and TRBJ1-5; no clear D gene. V lost 2 bases and J lost 8, with 13 bases in between. CDR3 length equals 14 residues. Germline V gene sequence: CDR1 SNHLY, CDR2 FYNNEI. The CDR3 region is CASSEMGLREPQHF. The CDR3 DNA sequence: TGTGCCAGCAGTGAAATGGGTTTAAGGGAGCCCCAGCATTTT.

The chain couples TRBV20-1 to TRBJ2-7; tentative D call: TRBD2 (5 bases). CDR1 is DFQATT, CDR2 SNEGSKA, per germline (reference sequence). V was cut by 6 bases and J by 3 bases, with 12 bases left in between. The length of the CDR3 is 12 residues. The CDR3 loop is CSAGGLNYEQYF. CDR3 nucleotides: TGCAGTGCCGGAGGACTCAACTACGAGCAGTACTTC.

The CDR3, as DNA: TGTGCCAGCAGTTCTCAGGGGGCCGGGAGCACTGAAGCTTTCTTT. Its translation is CASSSQGAGSTEAFF. This chain links TRBV6-2 or TRBV6-3 with TRBJ1-1, with 8 bases matching TRBD1. This CDR3 has 15 residues. CDR1 is MNHEY, CDR2 SVGEGT, per germline. The trim removed 4 bases at V and 4 bases at J, leaving 8 bases unmatched.

This rearrangement joins TRBV6-1 to TRBJ1-2, with D unresolved. The CDR3 is 12 amino acids. CDR1 MNHNS and CDR2 SASEGT come from the germline V gene. V was trimmed by 8 bases and J by 5 bases, leaving 12 bases between them. The CDR3 loop is CASSQRLYGYTF. In nucleotides, the CDR3 is TGTGCCAGCTCCCAGAGACTTTATGGCTACACCTTC.

The chain couples TRBV18 to TRBJ2-7; no clear D gene. CDR3 size: 12 residues. Germline-derived CDR1 and CDR2 are KGHSH and LQKENI. V lost 2 bases and J lost 3, with 5 bases in between. The CDR3 region has the DNA TGTGCCAGCTCACCATTTAACTACGAGCAGTACTTC. This gives the protein CASSPFNYEQYF.

This clonotype was observed many times. The chain combines TRBV28 with TRBJ2-1; the D gene is possibly TRBD2 (5 bases). Germline V CDR1 and CDR2: MDHEN, SYDVKM. Trimming removed 7 bases from V and 4 bases from J, with 14 bases in between. CDR3 length equals 14 residues. The CDR3 loop reads CASTAFGDYNEQFF. The CDR3 DNA is TGTGCCAGCACCGCGTTCGGGGATTACAATGAGCAGTTCTTC.

This clonotype was seen a few times. The chain couples TRBV7-8 to TRBJ1-4, with D uncertain. Trimming left V 1 base short and J 6 bases short, with 6 bases between. The CDR3 extends over 13 amino acids. The germline gives CDR1 SGHVS, CDR2 FQNEAQ. The CDR3 protein is CASSLGWDEKLFF. CDR3 bases: TGTGCCAGCAGCTTAGGTTGGGATGAAAAACTGTTTTTT.